The 10 T cell receptor beta chains below were found in one sample sequenced in a study of regulatory T cells in long-lasting Graves disease. Construction of the TCR beta libraries employed iRepertoire HTBI primers in conjunction with Arm-PCR of CDR3 regions. TCRdb reprocessed the multiplex PCR reads via MiXCR and lists one record per CDR3 protein. The sample consists of a few hundred thousand distinct CDR3 sequences, 10% to 15% of them appearing once. Time point of the sample: newly diagnosed GD, antithyroid drugs for less than 3 months. Following extraction of RNA from PBMCs, that RNA was used to make the TCR library. This sample also belongs to another study, concerning T cells in Graves' hyperthyroidism and ophthalmopathy.

This specimen was peripheral blood mononuclear cells (PBMCs), taken at new diagnosis, from a patient treated with antithyroid drugs. Receptors originate from a woman under 30 with Graves disease.

The table lists this clonotype with many counts. The chain recombines TRBV20-1 with TRBJ2-5; 8 positions match TRBD2. The CDR3 loop spans 15 amino acids. Germline V CDR1 and CDR2: DFQATT, SNEGSKA (reference sequence). After removal of 2 bases from V and 5 bases from J, the junction contained 10 bases not matched to a gene. Written as DNA, the CDR3 is TGCAGTGCTAGATCTCCCGGGGGGGCCGGGGAGACCCAGTACTTC. Protein product: CSARSPGGAGETQYF.

About this clonotype: It may be a read error: a sequence one base away is much more abundant. Given the absence of the conserved phenylalanine or tryptophan at the CDR3 end, a read error is likely. The gene calls are TRBV6-2 or TRBV6-3 and TRBJ2-1, with D unclear. Trimming removed 0 bases from V and 7 bases from J, with 19 bases in between. Germline V gene sequence: CDR1 MNHEY, CDR2 SVGEGT. The CDR3 runs to 17 residues. This CDR3 reads CASSYSLRLAPINEQFS. CDR3 coding DNA: TGTGCCAGCAGTTACTCGCTTAGGTTGGCTCCGATTAATGAGCAGTTCTCC.

The chain has TRBV20-1 and TRBJ2-7; no firm D call. CDR3 length equals 12 residues. CDR1 DFQATT and CDR2 SNEGSKA come from the germline V gene (reference sequence). Trimming shortened V by 2 bases and J by 3 bases, and 8 bases separated the two germline ends. CDR3 sequence (DNA): TGCAGTGCTAGATGGATCCGCTACGAGCAGTACTTC. Translation: CSARWIRYEQYF.

This clonotype was counted between two and nine times. The chain recombines TRBV14 with TRBJ2-3; D gene unclear. V was cut by 4 bases and J by 6 bases, with 8 bases left in between. The CDR3 is 12 amino acids. The V gene's germline CDR1 is SGHDN and CDR2 FVKESK. The CDR3, as DNA: TGTGCCAGCAGCCCCCGCAGGGATACGCAGTATTTT. Its translation is CASSPRRDTQYF.

Ten or more counts support this clonotype. The V gene is TRBV12-3 or TRBV12-4, the J gene TRBJ1-1; D unresolved. V was cut by 6 bases and J by 3 bases, with 14 bases left in between. This CDR3 has 14 residues. Here the CDR3 reads CASRPDPGYTEAFF. For the CDR3, the DNA is TGTGCCAGCAGACCGGACCCCGGGTACACTGAAGCTTTCTTT.

V usage is TRBV28 and J usage is TRBJ2-6; D remains ambiguous. CDR1 and CDR2 from the germline V gene are MDHEN and SYDVKM. The V gene lost 2 bases and the J gene lost 4 bases, with 12 bases spanning the gap. This CDR3 is built from 16 residues. The CDR3 spells CASSLVVPRGANVLTF. The CDR3 coding sequence is TGTGCCAGCAGTTTAGTCGTCCCGAGGGGGGCCAACGTCCTGACTTTC.

This clonotype has ten or more counts. The V call is TRBV5-6, the J call TRBJ2-1; possibly TRBD2 for D (6 bases). V lost 7 bases, J lost 7 bases, and 15 bases lay in between. The germline gives CDR1 SGHDT, CDR2 YYEEEE. This CDR3 has 13 amino acids. CDR3 amino acids: CASSALARNEQFF. DNA for the CDR3: TGTGCCAGCTCGGCACTAGCAAGGAATGAGCAGTTCTTC. Drawing the rest from reference TRBV5-6 and TRBJ2-1, the complete variable domain is DAGVTQSPTHLIKTRGQQVTLRCSPKSGHDTVSWYQQALGQGPQFIFQYYEEEERQRGNFPDRFSGHQFPNYSSELNVNALLLGDSALYLCASSALARNEQFFGPGTRLTVL.

This clonotype was counted many times. CDR3 sequence reads: CASSRTSGGLDEQFF. CDR3 coding DNA: TGTGCCAGCAGTCGGACTAGCGGGGGGTTGGATGAGCAGTTCTTC. J is TRBJ2-1 and V is TRBV6-1, with 14 bases lining up with TRBD2. The junction had 5 bases not matched to a gene; V was cut back by 5 bases and J by 8 bases. Germline CDR1 reads MNHNS; CDR2 reads SASEGT. The CDR3 loop spans 15 amino acids.

This clonotype was counted many times. V is TRBV6-1 and J is TRBJ1-5, with D tentatively TRBD1 (5 bases). Per the germline V gene, CDR1 is MNHNS and CDR2 is SASEGT. V lost 5 bases and J lost 7, with 21 bases in between. The CDR3 is 16 residues long. The CDR3 is CASSNHRVREGQPQHF. The CDR3 DNA reads TGTGCCAGCAGTAATCATCGTGTCAGGGAAGGACAGCCCCAGCATTTT.

This clonotype was counted many times. This chain uses TRBV6-1 with TRBJ1-1; no clear D gene. This CDR3 has 13 amino acids. V was clipped by 8 bases and J by 8 bases, with 18 bases between them. Germline lookup yields CDR1 MNHNS and CDR2 SASEGT. The chain's CDR3 is CASDTHAGSEAFF. The CDR3 DNA follows: TGTGCCAGCGATACACATGCCGGGAGCGAAGCTTTCTTT.